These T cell receptor beta chains were read from a single sample in a study of blood T cell repertoires in COVID-19. The table came from immunoSEQ multiplex PCR; TCRdb's copy has only in-frame clones and leaves some out. The sample consists of about 300,000 clones, approximately 85% of them appearing once. The sequenced material came from PBMCs or T cells enriched from blood (not recorded which). The receptors originated from a man aged 25 to 45 who had recovered from COVID-19. CDR3s include the opening cysteine and the closing phenylalanine or tryptophan.

>TRBV5-1
CASSLGYGGTNEKLFF
>TRBV6-5
CASSFHRGTTYEQYF
>TRBV3-1/TRBV3-2
CASSQAGALARSSTDTQYF
>TRBV4-1
CASSQEGGGRGETQYF
>TRBV14
CASSQTTPGEAFF
>TRBV30
CASDRGRRTEAFF
>TRBV15
CATSSPGQGTEAFF
>TRBV7-9
CASSDQQGSRGEAFF
>TRBV7-2
CASSFRQGQETQYF
>TRBV19
CASSPRTGWYQETQYF
>TRBV28
CASRIPNRNTEAFF
>TRBV19
CASSMVPMNTEAFF
>TRBV30
CAWEIGTGDEQYF
>TRBV7-3
CASTIAGTDTQYF
>TRBV6-5
CASRGRGGHYNEQFF
>TRBV6-5
CASSYSRAERGNTIYF
>TRBV5-1
CASSSGQGTFDTEAFF
>TRBV7-9
CASSLENSGGYTF
>TRBV5-1
CASSNDGVLSGNTIYF
>TRBV19
CASKQVILIYGYTF
>TRBV7-2
CASSLGQGSIYF
>TRBV6-5
CASVGQGTVSPLHF
>TRBV6-6
CASSPIQVYGYTF
>TRBV4-2
CASSQDPGARSSTDTQYF
>TRBV5-1
CASSPIPGYQETQYF
>TRBV27
CASSLSIPGGLTYEQYF
>TRBV11-2
CASSEITSGRLETQYF
>TRBV7-2
CASSPRGTGGNTIYF
>TRBV27
CASRTQGAHGYTF
>TRBV9
CASSRGTSGGLSSYEQYF
>TRBV7-8
CASSPRDSLFSGNTIYF
>TRBV5-1
CASSTGTGNEKLFF
>TRBV7-9
CASSFQGGQETQYF
>TRBV7-2
CASSSRATGTGNSPLHF
>TRBV3-1/TRBV3-2
CASSQDRGFNTGELFF
>TRBV5-5
CASSLAQGTGGFQNIQYF
>TRBV4-2
CASSQERTGHGYTF
>TRBV5-1
CASSPTDRLLEAFF
>TRBV6-5
CASSLNKNEKLFF
>TRBV30
CAWSEGRGSDSTDTQYF
>TRBV2
CASSEVGQAPYVQYF
>TRBV18
CASSPPSTSGVFF
>TRBV6-2/TRBV6-3
CASSPGTGEFVYEQYF
>TRBV5-4
CASSESGGARSYNEQFF
>TRBV13
CASSLRTGYSPLHF
>TRBV19
CASRKEADYGYTF
>TRBV5-1
CASSLDSGGRTEAFF
>TRBV10-2
CASRETIRGSPLHF
>TRBV15
CATSRDRTGSAPQHF
>TRBV30
CAWTYSNTEAFF
>TRBV5-4
CASSYSGTEGAFF
>TRBV10-2
CASYQTGTGNYGYTF